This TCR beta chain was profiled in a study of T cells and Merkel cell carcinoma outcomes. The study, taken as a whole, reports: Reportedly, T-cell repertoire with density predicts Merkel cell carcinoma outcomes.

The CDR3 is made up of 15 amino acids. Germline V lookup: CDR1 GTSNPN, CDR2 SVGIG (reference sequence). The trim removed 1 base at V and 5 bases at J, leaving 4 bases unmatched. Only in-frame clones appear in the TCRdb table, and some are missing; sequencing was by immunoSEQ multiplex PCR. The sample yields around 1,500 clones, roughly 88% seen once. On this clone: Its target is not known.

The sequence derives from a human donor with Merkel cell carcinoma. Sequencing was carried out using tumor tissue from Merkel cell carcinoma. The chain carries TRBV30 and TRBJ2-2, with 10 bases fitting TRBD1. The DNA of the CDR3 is TGTGCCTGGAGTGGACAGGGGGCAGAGACCGGGGAGCTGTTTTTT. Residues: CAWSGQGAETGELFF.